These 29 T cell receptor beta chains came from one sample sequenced in a study of blood T cell repertoires in COVID-19. TCRdb's copy holds only in-frame clones and misses some; the assay was immunoSEQ multiplex PCR. Of some 86,000 clones listed, approximately 88% were seen once; the top ten hold under 35%. Sequenced input: peripheral blood. All receptors come from a woman older than 75 with active or convalescent COVID-19.

V is TRBV18 and J is TRBJ1-5; TRBD1 is a possible D gene (5 bases). This CDR3 is 15 amino acids long. CDR1 and CDR2 from the germline V gene are KGHSH and LQKENI. The V and J ends lost 0 bases and 4 bases respectively, with 10 bases between them. The CDR3 DNA reads TGTGCCAGCTCACCACCAGGGGCGGCTAATCAGCCCCAGCATTTT. This translates into CASSPPGAANQPQHF.

This clone appeared a single time. The rearrangement joins TRBV11-3 to TRBJ2-1; the D gene is possibly TRBD2 (5 bases). This CDR3 has 14 amino acids. In germline, CDR1 is SGHNT, CDR2 YENEEA. V lost 7 bases and J 7 bases, leaving 17 bases between the germline ends. This chain's CDR3 is CASTLGRGNNEQFF. The DNA of the CDR3 is TGTGCCAGCACCCTCGGCCGGGGAAATAATGAGCAGTTCTTC.

This chain uses TRBV24-1 with TRBJ2-2; 10 bases are shared with TRBD1. From germline, CDR1 is KGHDR and CDR2 SFDVKD. The CDR3 covers 16 residues. The V and J ends lost 9 bases and 2 bases, in that order; junction bases with no gene match: 8. CDR3 in amino acids: CATLPGTGENTGELFF. The CDR3 DNA sequence: TGTGCCACCCTCCCCGGGACAGGGGAAAACACCGGGGAGCTGTTTTTT.

The V and J genes are TRBV3-1 (or the pseudogene TRBV3-2) and TRBJ1-2; possible D gene TRBD1, 6 bases. Germline lookup yields CDR1 LGHDT and CDR2 YNNKEL (reference sequence). The CDR3 is 13 amino acids. Deletions cut 1 base from V and 7 bases from J, with 10 bases between. In DNA form, the CDR3 reads TGTGCCAGCAGCCAAGGGGGGCGTAGTGGCTACACCTTC. Amino acid sequence: CASSQGGRSGYTF.

The chain joins TRBV29-1 to TRBJ1-3; D is perhaps TRBD1 (6 bases). V gave up 7 bases and J gave up 0 bases, with 16 bases separating them. The CDR3 sequence is 15 residues long. From germline, CDR1 is SQVTM and CDR2 ANQGSEA. CDR3 protein: CSAQVGANSGNTIYF. In DNA form, the CDR3 reads TGCAGCGCCCAGGTGGGGGCTAACTCTGGAAACACCATATATTTT.

The chain has TRBV19 and TRBJ1-3; no firm D call. V lost 1 base and J 0 bases, leaving 4 bases between the germline ends. The CDR3 runs 14 residues. The germline CDR1 and CDR2 sequences are LNHDA and SQIVND (reference sequence). The CDR3 DNA sequence: TGTGCCAGTAGTATAGCTTCCTCTGGAAACACCATATATTTT. It is translated as CASSIASSGNTIYF.

The rearrangement joins TRBV6-1 to TRBJ1-1; 12 bases are a match to TRBD1. Germline trimming cut 6 bases from V and 5 bases from J; bases unmatched to any gene: 10. The CDR3 extends over 16 amino acids. Germline V lookup: CDR1 MNHNS, CDR2 SASEGT. CDR3 residues: CASREMGQGAKTEAFF. The CDR3 bases are TGTGCCAGCAGAGAAATGGGACAGGGGGCAAAGACTGAAGCTTTCTTT.

This clone was detected once. J is TRBJ2-1 and V is TRBV24-1, with D possibly TRBD2 on 6 matching bases. Trimming took off 2 bases at V and 6 bases at J, with 22 bases between the two ends. Germline V CDR1 and CDR2: KGHDR, SFDVKD. CDR3 length: 18 residues. The CDR3 DNA is TGTGCCACCAGTGATTCACGGAGAGGAGGGGCGATGGGCAATGAGCAGTTCTTC. Its translation: CATSDSRRGGAMGNEQFF.

This sequence joins TRBV30 and TRBJ1-6, with TRBD1 matching over 10 bases. The length of the CDR3 is 15 residues. With V trimmed by 2 bases and J by 11 bases, 9 bases remained unmatched. Germline CDR1 is GTSNPN and CDR2 is SVGIG (reference sequence). Here the CDR3 DNA reads TGTGCCTGGAGTTTTACCGGGACAGGGGACACACCCCTCCACTTT. Translating it yields CAWSFTGTGDTPLHF. The full variable domain, rest sourced from reference TRBV30 and TRBJ1-6, is SQTIHQWPATLVQPVGSPLSLECTVEGTSNPNLYWYRQAAGRGLQLLFYSVGIGQISSEVPQNLSASRPQDRQFILSSKKLLLSDSGFYLCAWSFTGTGDTPLHFGNGTRLTVT.

The chain couples TRBV19 to TRBJ2-2, with a possible D match to TRBD2 (5 bases). Germline CDR1 LNHDA, CDR2 SQIVND (reference sequence). The germline V and J ends were trimmed by 6 bases and 5 bases, with 16 bases remaining between them. The CDR3 covers 15 residues. CDR3 in amino acids: CASSLWTGNTGELFF. CDR3 nucleotide sequence: TGTGCCAGTAGCCTCTGGACGGGGAATACCGGGGAGCTGTTTTTT.

The rearrangement links TRBV24-1 to TRBJ2-3, with a possible D match to TRBD2 (6 bases). V was pared by 3 bases and J by 4 bases, with 16 bases between. Germline values: CDR1 KGHDR, CDR2 SFDVKD. CDR3 length: 16 residues. CDR3 DNA sequence: TGTGCCACCAGTGATCCCCGCGGGGCCCGGCCAGATACGCAGTATTTT. Protein: CATSDPRGARPDTQYF.

The V gene is TRBV28, the J gene TRBJ2-3; D call uncertain. The germline V gene has CDR1 MDHEN and CDR2 SYDVKM. The CDR3 is 11 residues long. The ends were cut back, 6 bases at V and 5 bases at J, with 6 bases in the middle. The DNA of the CDR3 is TGTGCCAGCAGACTACAAGATACGCAGTATTTT. The encoded protein is CASRLQDTQYF.

This clone was detected only a few times. The gene calls are TRBV6-5 and TRBJ2-7; TRBD1 is a possible D gene (6 bases). CDR1 and CDR2 from the germline V gene are MNHEY and SVGAGI. The CDR3 covers 14 residues. The V end lost 6 bases, the J end lost 0 bases, and 12 bases lay between the germline ends. CDR3 DNA: TGTGCCAGCAGAGCCGGGACATACTCCTACGAGCAGTACTTC. Protein sequence: CASRAGTYSYEQYF.

This clone is a singleton in its sample. V gene TRBV9 combines with J gene TRBJ2-1, with TRBD2 matching over 9 bases. V was clipped by 5 bases and J by 9 bases; unmatched bases: 12. The CDR3 contains 15 residues. Germline-derived CDR1 and CDR2 are SGDLS and YYNGEE. As DNA, the CDR3 is TGTGCCAGCAGTTGGGGGGTAGCGGGAGATGCTGAGCAGTTCTTC. It is translated as CASSWGVAGDAEQFF.

This chain joins TRBV2 and TRBJ1-2; D might be TRBD1 (5 bases). Germline V gene sequence: CDR1 SNHLY, CDR2 FYNNEI. V was shortened by 4 bases and J by 1 base, with 19 bases between the two germline ends. This CDR3 has 17 residues. CDR3 in amino acids: CASSGGKGFQGNYGYTF. Here the CDR3 DNA reads TGTGCCAGCAGTGGAGGAAAAGGTTTCCAGGGTAACTATGGCTACACCTTC.

V is TRBV3-1 (or the pseudogene TRBV3-2) and J is TRBJ2-3; D may be TRBD2 (7 bases). Between the trimmed V and J ends, which lost 2 bases and 1 base, there was a span of 13 bases. Germline-derived CDR1 and CDR2 are LGHDT and YNNKEL (reference sequence). CDR3 length equals 16 residues. The CDR3 sequence is CASSQWAGAGTDTQYF. The CDR3 nucleotides read TGTGCCAGCAGCCAATGGGCGGGGGCCGGCACAGATACGCAGTATTTT.

The chain is built from TRBV6-6 and TRBJ1-1; TRBD1 aligns across 9 bases. The V gene end was trimmed by 10 bases and the J gene end by 10 bases; junction bases not matched to a gene: 19. The CDR3 runs 15 residues. Looked up from germline, CDR1 is MNHNY and CDR2 is SVGAGI (reference sequence). The CDR3 DNA is TGTGCCACCGCGGACAGGGGAGGTGGTCGAGTGGGAGCTTTCTTT. As protein: CATADRGGGRVGAFF.

This chain uses TRBV6-5 with TRBJ2-6; the D gene is possibly TRBD1 (6 bases). CDR3 length equals 15 residues. The germline V and J ends were trimmed by 1 base and 2 bases, with 6 bases remaining between them. Germline lookup yields CDR1 MNHEY and CDR2 SVGAGI. CDR3 sequence: CASSYYRAGANVLTF. CDR3 DNA sequence: TGTGCCAGCAGTTACTACAGGGCTGGGGCCAACGTCCTGACTTTC.

This clone was detected a few times. This chain links TRBV5-1 with TRBJ1-2; D is unresolved. Germline loops: CDR1 SGHRS, CDR2 YFSETQ. Trimming left V 0 bases short and J 8 bases short, with 11 bases between. CDR3 size: 13 residues. The DNA for the CDR3 is TGCGCCAGCAGCTTGGCCTTCGAGGGCGGCTACACCTTC. The encoded protein is CASSLAFEGGYTF. Full variable domain (missing parts from reference TRBV5-1 and TRBJ1-2): KAGVTQTPRYLIKTRGQQVTLSCSPISGHRSVSWYQQTPGQGLQFLFEYFSETQRNKGNFPGRFSGRQFSNSRSEMNVSTLELGDSALYLCASSLAFEGGYTFGSGTRLTVV.

The V gene is TRBV9, the J gene TRBJ2-7; 8 nucleotides agree with TRBD2. The germline V gene has CDR1 SGDLS and CDR2 YYNGEE. The CDR3 has 16 residues. V dropped 3 bases and J dropped 5; count of bases not matched to a gene: 13. The CDR3 loop reads CASSGRLAGGVDEQYF. As DNA, the CDR3 is TGTGCCAGCAGCGGGCGCTTAGCCGGGGGGGTCGACGAGCAGTACTTC.

J is TRBJ1-2 and V is TRBV6-2 or TRBV6-3; TRBD1 matches 8 bases. This CDR3 has 16 amino acids. CDR1 is MNHEY, CDR2 SVGEGT, per germline. After removal of 2 bases from V and 4 bases from J, the junction contained 9 bases not matched to a gene. The CDR3 DNA reads as TGTGCCAGCAGTTACGGCGGCGGGACAGGCGTCTATGGCTACACCTTC. Protein sequence: CASSYGGGTGVYGYTF.

The chain links TRBV19 to TRBJ2-3, with D maybe TRBD2 (5 bases). Trimming left V 7 bases short and J 0 bases short, with 17 bases between. The germline V gene encodes CDR1 LNHDA and CDR2 SQIVND (reference sequence). The CDR3 extends over 16 amino acids. The CDR3 is CASNDHLSGSTDTQYF. CDR3 sequence (DNA): TGTGCCAGTAACGATCATCTGAGCGGCAGCACAGATACGCAGTATTTT.

The chain uses TRBV9 and TRBJ1-3, with no clear D. V gave up 3 bases and J gave up 1 base, with 11 bases separating them. This CDR3 spans 15 amino acids. Germline CDR1 SGDLS, CDR2 YYNGEE. CDR3 loop: CASSGGAVSGNTIYF. The CDR3 region has the DNA TGTGCCAGCAGCGGTGGAGCGGTGTCTGGAAACACCATATATTTT.

This rearrangement joins TRBV27 to TRBJ1-4; D unclear. Germline CDR1 reads MNHEY; CDR2 reads SMNVEV (reference sequence). The CDR3 contains 16 residues. V gave up 1 base and J gave up 7 bases, with 16 bases separating them. CDR3 residues: CASSLFRIGGSEKLFF. The CDR3 DNA follows: TGTGCCAGCAGTTTATTTCGCATTGGAGGTTCTGAAAAACTGTTTTTT.

This sequence joins TRBV7-2 and TRBJ1-6; a weak D match, TRBD1 (5 bases). The CDR3 has 13 amino acids. V lost 4 bases and J 7 bases, leaving 8 bases between the germline ends. CDR1 and CDR2 from the germline V gene are SGHTA and FQGNSA. The CDR3 DNA sequence: TGTGCCAGCAGCTACAACAGGAATTCACCCCTCCACTTT. Its protein is CASSYNRNSPLHF.

The genes are TRBV7-8 and TRBJ2-7; 9 positions match TRBD1. The germline V gene encodes CDR1 SGHVS and CDR2 FQNEAQ. The CDR3 covers 16 residues. J lost 6 bases, V lost 2 bases, and 11 bases had no gene match. The DNA for the CDR3 is TGTGCCAGCAGCTTATCCCCTGGACAGGGGAGGCGCGAGCAGTACTTC. Translated: CASSLSPGQGRREQYF.

This chain's CDR3 is CASSQGAGGGEQYF. The CDR3 nucleotides are TGTGCCAGCAGCCAAGGTGCCGGGGGTGGCGAGCAGTACTTC. V is TRBV14 and J is TRBJ2-7, with a tentative D call TRBD2 (6 bases). V was trimmed by 1 base and J by 6 bases, leaving 13 bases between them. Germline V lookup: CDR1 SGHDN, CDR2 FVKESK. The CDR3 is 14 residues long. Based on the CDR3 plus reference TRBV14 and TRBJ2-7, the full variable domain is EAGVTQFPSHSVIEKGQTVTLRCDPISGHDNLYWYRRVMGKEIKFLLHFVKESKQDESGMPNNRFLAERTGGTYSTLKVQPAELEDSGVYFCASSQGAGGGEQYFGPGTRLTVT.

This rearrangement joins TRBV7-9 to TRBJ2-3, with 11 nucleotides matching TRBD2. This CDR3 spans 19 amino acids. With V trimmed by 2 bases and J by 0 bases, 10 bases remained unmatched. Germline V gene sequence: CDR1 SEHNR, CDR2 FQNEAQ (reference sequence). The CDR3 loop is CASSLYRRLAGISTDTQYF. In nucleotides, the CDR3 is TGTGCCAGCAGCTTATATCGGCGACTAGCGGGGATCAGCACAGATACGCAGTATTTT.

The chain combines TRBV12-3 or TRBV12-4 with TRBJ1-2; D remains ambiguous. The germline V and J ends were trimmed by 5 bases and 8 bases, with 12 bases remaining between them. The CDR3 loop spans 12 amino acids. Here the CDR3 reads CASSLLVQGYTF. The CDR3 DNA is TGTGCCAGCAGTCTTCTAGTACAAGGCTACACCTTC.